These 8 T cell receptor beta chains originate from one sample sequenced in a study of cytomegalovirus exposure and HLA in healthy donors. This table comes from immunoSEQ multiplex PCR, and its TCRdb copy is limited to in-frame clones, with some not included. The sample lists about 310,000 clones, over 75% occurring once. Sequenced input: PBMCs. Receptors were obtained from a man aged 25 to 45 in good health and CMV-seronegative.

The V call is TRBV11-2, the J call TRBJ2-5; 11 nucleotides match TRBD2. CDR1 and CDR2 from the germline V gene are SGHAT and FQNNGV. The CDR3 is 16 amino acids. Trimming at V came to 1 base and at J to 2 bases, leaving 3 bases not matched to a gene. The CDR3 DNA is TGTGCCAGCAGCTTAGTGACTAGCGGGGAACAAGAGACCCAGTACTTC. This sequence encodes CASSLVTSGEQETQYF.

The CDR3 sequence is CASSLFSGDLQETQYF. CDR3 bases: TGTGCCAGCAGTTTGTTTAGCGGAGACCTCCAAGAGACCCAGTACTTC. The chain is built from TRBV27 and TRBJ2-5, with D perhaps matching TRBD2 (6 bases). Germline V gene sequence: CDR1 MNHEY, CDR2 SMNVEV (reference sequence). The V and J ends lost 3 bases and 1 base respectively, with 15 bases between them. CDR3 length equals 16 residues.

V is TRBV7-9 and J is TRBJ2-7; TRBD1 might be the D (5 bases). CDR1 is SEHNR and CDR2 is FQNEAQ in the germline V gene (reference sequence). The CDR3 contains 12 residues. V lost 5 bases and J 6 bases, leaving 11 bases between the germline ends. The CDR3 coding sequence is TGTGCCAGCAGCGCACAGGAGCGCGAGCAGTACTTC. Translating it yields CASSAQEREQYF.

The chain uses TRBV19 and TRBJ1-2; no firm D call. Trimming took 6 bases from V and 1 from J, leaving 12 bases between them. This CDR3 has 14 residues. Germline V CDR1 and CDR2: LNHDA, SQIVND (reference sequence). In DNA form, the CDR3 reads TGTGCCAGTAGCCCCTACGGAGTTAACTATGGCTACACCTTC. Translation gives CASSPYGVNYGYTF.

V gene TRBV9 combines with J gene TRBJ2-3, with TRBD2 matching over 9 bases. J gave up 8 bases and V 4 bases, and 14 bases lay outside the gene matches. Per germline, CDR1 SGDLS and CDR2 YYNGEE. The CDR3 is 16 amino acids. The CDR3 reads CASSNVISGSSGTQYF. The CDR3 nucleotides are TGTGCCAGCAGCAACGTTATTAGCGGGAGCTCAGGTACGCAGTATTTT.

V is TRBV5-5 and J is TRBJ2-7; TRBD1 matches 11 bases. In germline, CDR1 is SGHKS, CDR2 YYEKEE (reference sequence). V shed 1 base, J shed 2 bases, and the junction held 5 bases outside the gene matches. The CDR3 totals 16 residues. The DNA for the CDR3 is TGTGCCAGCAGCTTGTTCCAGGACAGGGGGCCCTACGAGCAGTACTTC. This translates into CASSLFQDRGPYEQYF.

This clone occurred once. In nucleotides, the CDR3 is TGTGCCAGCAGCTTAGTCGGCAGGGCCCGGAATTCACCCCTCCACTTT. This gives the protein CASSLVGRARNSPLHF. This chain uses TRBV11-2 with TRBJ1-6, with D perhaps TRBD1 (5 bases). The CDR3 is made up of 16 amino acids. Germline V gives CDR1 SGHAT, CDR2 FQNNGV. V lost 1 base to trimming and J lost 7 bases, with 14 bases between them.

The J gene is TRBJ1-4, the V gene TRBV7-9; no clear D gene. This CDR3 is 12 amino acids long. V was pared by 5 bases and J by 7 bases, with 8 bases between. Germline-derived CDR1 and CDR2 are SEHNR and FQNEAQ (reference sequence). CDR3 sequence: CASSPPSEKLFF. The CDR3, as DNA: TGTGCCAGCAGCCCCCCGAGTGAAAAACTGTTTTTT.